The 14 T cell receptor beta chains given below trace back to one sample, sequenced in a study of blood T cell repertoires in COVID-19. Assay: immunoSEQ multiplex PCR; the TCRdb copy retains only in-frame clones and omits some. Of around 63,000 clones detected, roughly three quarters appear once; the ten largest clones hold 4.5% to 7%. Sequenced material: peripheral blood. The receptors stem from an older woman with acute or convalescent COVID-19.

V gene TRBV11-2 combines with J gene TRBJ2-1; 9 positions match TRBD2. The CDR3 has 13 amino acids. V shed 6 bases and J 8 bases; nucleotides not matched to a gene: 5. CDR1 SGHAT and CDR2 FQNNGV come from the germline V gene. The CDR3 DNA is TGTGCCAGCAGAAAAGCGGGGGGCGATGAGCAGTTCTTC. It specifies CASRKAGGDEQFF. The whole variable domain, remainder taken from reference TRBV11-2 and TRBJ2-1, is EAGVAQSPRYKIIEKRQSVAFWCNPISGHATLYWYQQILGQGPKLLIQFQNNGVVDDSQLPKDRFSAERLKGVDSTLKIQPAKLEDSAVYLCASRKAGGDEQFFGPGTRLTVL.

V is TRBV10-1 and J is TRBJ2-2, with a tentative D call TRBD1 (5 bases). This CDR3 contains 13 residues. Germline V gene lookup returns CDR1 WNHNN and CDR2 SYGVQD (reference sequence). Deletions cut 0 bases from V and 6 bases from J, with 5 bases between. In DNA, the CDR3 is TGCGCCAGCAGTGAGTCAGGGGCCGGGGAGCTGTTTTTT. Its protein is CASSESGAGELFF.

The V call is TRBV29-1, the J call TRBJ1-1, with D possibly matching TRBD1 (6 bases). Trimming left V 7 bases short and J 4 bases short, with 7 bases between. The CDR3 consists of 10 residues. From germline, CDR1 is SQVTM and CDR2 ANQGSEA. The CDR3 nucleotides read TGCAGCGGGGACATCACTGAAGCTTTCTTT. Translation: CSGDITEAFF.

Only a few counts were recorded for this clone. The rearrangement links TRBV5-5 to TRBJ1-3; D is unresolved. Germline lookup yields CDR1 SGHKS and CDR2 YYEKEE (reference sequence). Between the trimmed V and J ends, which lost 4 bases and 0 bases, there was a span of 8 bases. The CDR3 contains 14 residues. CDR3 amino acids: CASSAMSSGNTIYF. CDR3 bases: TGTGCCAGCAGCGCCATGAGCTCTGGAAACACCATATATTTT. The complete variable domain, with remaining parts taken from reference TRBV5-5 and TRBJ1-3, reads DAGVTQSPTHLIKTRGQQVTLRCSPISGHKSVSWYQQVLGQGPQFIFQYYEKEERGRGNFPDRFSARQFPNYSSELNVNALLLGDSALYLCASSAMSSGNTIYFGEGSWLTVV.

This rearrangement joins TRBV7-6 to TRBJ2-2; tentatively, D is TRBD2 (6 bases). This CDR3 has 15 residues. Trimming left V 1 base short and J 4 bases short, with 10 bases between. The germline CDR1 and CDR2 sequences are SGHVS and FNYEAQ. CDR3 in DNA: TGTGCCAGCAGCTTAGGCGGGGCCGGCACCGGGGAGCTGTTTTTT. Translation: CASSLGGAGTGELFF.

J is TRBJ2-1 and V is TRBV2, with TRBD2 identical over 7 bases. CDR1 is SNHLY, CDR2 FYNNEI, per germline. The CDR3 has 14 residues. V trimming: 5 bases; J trimming: 2 bases; junction bases outside the gene matches: 3. The CDR3 bases are TGTGCCAGCAGTATCAGCGGGGCCTACAATGAGCAGTTCTTC. Amino acid sequence: CASSISGAYNEQFF.

This clone was counted once. The V call is TRBV24-1, the J call TRBJ1-1; possible D gene TRBD1, 5 bases. The CDR3 has 13 amino acids. The germline V gene has CDR1 KGHDR and CDR2 SFDVKD. The V end was cut by 4 bases, the J end by 3 bases, with 8 bases between. The DNA of the CDR3 is TGTGCCACCAGTGACCCGGGGGACACTGAAGCTTTCTTT. Encoded protein: CATSDPGDTEAFF.

The chain carries TRBV6-5 and TRBJ2-5; a possible D gene is TRBD1 (5 bases). From germline, CDR1 is MNHEY and CDR2 SVGAGI. This CDR3 has 13 residues. Between the trimmed V and J ends, which lost 2 bases and 9 bases, there was a span of 13 bases. The CDR3 bases are TGTGCCAGCAGTTACGCGGAGAAGGGGTCCCAGTACTTC. Encoded protein: CASSYAEKGSQYF.

The rearrangement joins TRBV11-2 to TRBJ2-5; D may be TRBD2 (7 bases). V was clipped by 3 bases and J by 5 bases, with 16 bases between them. The CDR3 is 15 amino acids. Germline assignment: CDR1 SGHAT and CDR2 FQNNGV. In DNA form, the CDR3 reads TGTGCCAGCAGCTTCCCGGGCAGGGGAGGGGAGACCCAGTACTTC. This codes for CASSFPGRGGETQYF. Filled out from reference TRBV11-2 and TRBJ2-5, the complete variable domain reads EAGVAQSPRYKIIEKRQSVAFWCNPISGHATLYWYQQILGQGPKLLIQFQNNGVVDDSQLPKDRFSAERLKGVDSTLKIQPAKLEDSAVYLCASSFPGRGGETQYFGPGTRLLVL.

The V gene is TRBV11-2, the J gene TRBJ2-7, with a possible D match to TRBD1 (5 bases). With 1 base removed from V and 4 bases from J, the gap between germline ends came to 11 bases. This CDR3 is 14 amino acids long. The germline V gene encodes CDR1 SGHAT and CDR2 FQNNGV. CDR3 bases: TGTGCCAGCAGCTTAGCTATCTCAGGGTACGAGCAGTACTTC. Its protein is CASSLAISGYEQYF.

This clone was found a few times. The DNA for the CDR3 is TGTGCCAGCAGCCGTGACAGGGAATCAGCCTACGAGCAGTACTTC. Translating it yields CASSRDRESAYEQYF. This chain joins TRBV5-4 and TRBJ2-7; TRBD1 agrees at 7 bases. Germline V gives CDR1 SGHNT, CDR2 YYREEE (reference sequence). The CDR3 covers 15 residues. The V and J ends lost 4 bases and 2 bases, in that order; junction bases with no gene match: 9.

The CDR3, as DNA: TGTGCCAGCAGCCCCCGACAGGGGGGGGCTGAAAAACTGTTTTTT. Its protein is CASSPRQGGAEKLFF. The chain links TRBV11-2 to TRBJ1-4; 9 bases align to TRBD1. This CDR3 has 15 amino acids. In germline, CDR1 is SGHAT, CDR2 FQNNGV. Trimming removed 5 bases from V and 7 bases from J; junction bases left unmatched: 8.

The V gene is TRBV4-2, the J gene TRBJ2-2; TRBD2 matches at 8 bases. The germline V gene encodes CDR1 LGHNA and CDR2 YNFKEQ. V gave up 4 bases and J gave up 3 bases; unmatched junction bases: 10. The CDR3 contains 17 residues. CDR3 loop: CASSRAGTSGDTGELFF. CDR3 in DNA: TGTGCCAGCAGCCGGGCCGGGACTAGTGGGGACACCGGGGAGCTGTTTTTT.

V and J are TRBV7-9 and TRBJ1-1; unclear D gene. The CDR3 loop spans 14 amino acids. Per the germline V gene, CDR1 is SEHNR and CDR2 is FQNEAQ (reference sequence). V shed 3 bases and J shed 4 bases, with 12 bases lying between them. CDR3: CASSFEGLVTEAFF. In nucleotides, the CDR3 is TGTGCCAGCAGCTTTGAGGGCTTAGTCACTGAAGCTTTCTTT.